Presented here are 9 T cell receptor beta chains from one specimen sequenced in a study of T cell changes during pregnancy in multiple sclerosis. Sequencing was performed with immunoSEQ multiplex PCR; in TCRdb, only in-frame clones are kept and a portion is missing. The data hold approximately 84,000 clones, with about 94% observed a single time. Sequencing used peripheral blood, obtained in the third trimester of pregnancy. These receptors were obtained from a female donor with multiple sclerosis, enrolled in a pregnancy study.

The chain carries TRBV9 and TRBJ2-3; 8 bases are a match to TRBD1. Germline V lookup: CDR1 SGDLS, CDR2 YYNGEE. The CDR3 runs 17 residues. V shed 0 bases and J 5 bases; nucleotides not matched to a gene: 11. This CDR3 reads CASSVGQGLDLQDTQYF. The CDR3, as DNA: TGTGCCAGCAGCGTAGGACAGGGGCTCGACTTACAAGATACGCAGTATTTT.

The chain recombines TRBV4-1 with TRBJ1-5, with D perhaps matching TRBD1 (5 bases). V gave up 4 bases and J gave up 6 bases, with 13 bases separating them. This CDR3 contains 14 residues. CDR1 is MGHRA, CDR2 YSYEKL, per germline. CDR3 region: CASSPTVSSQPQHF. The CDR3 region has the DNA TGCGCCAGCAGCCCGACAGTCAGTAGTCAGCCCCAGCATTTT.

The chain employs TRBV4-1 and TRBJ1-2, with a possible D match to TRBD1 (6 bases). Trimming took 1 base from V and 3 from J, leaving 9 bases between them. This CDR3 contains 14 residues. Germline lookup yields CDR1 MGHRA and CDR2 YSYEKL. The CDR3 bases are TGCGCCAGCAGCCAAGGAGGGGGAGACTATGGCTACACCTTC. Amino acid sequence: CASSQGGGDYGYTF.

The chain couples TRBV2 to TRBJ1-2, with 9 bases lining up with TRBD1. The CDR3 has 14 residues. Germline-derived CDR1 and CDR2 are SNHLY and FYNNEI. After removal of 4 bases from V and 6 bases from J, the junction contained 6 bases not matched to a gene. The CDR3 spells CASSGSGTGNGYTF. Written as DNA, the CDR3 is TGTGCCAGCAGTGGTTCCGGGACAGGGAATGGCTACACCTTC.

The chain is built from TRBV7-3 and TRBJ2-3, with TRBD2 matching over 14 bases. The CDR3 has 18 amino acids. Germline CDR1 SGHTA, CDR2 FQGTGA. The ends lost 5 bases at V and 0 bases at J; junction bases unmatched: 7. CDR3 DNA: TGTGCCAGCAGCCGACGGACTAGCGGGGGGTTGAGCACAGATACGCAGTATTTT. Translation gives CASSRRTSGGLSTDTQYF.

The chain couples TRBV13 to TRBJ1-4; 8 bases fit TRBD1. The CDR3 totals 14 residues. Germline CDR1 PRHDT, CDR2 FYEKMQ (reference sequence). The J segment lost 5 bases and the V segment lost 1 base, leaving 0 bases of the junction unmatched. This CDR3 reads CASSLDRGNEKLFF. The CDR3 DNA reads TGTGCCAGCAGCTTAGACAGGGGGAATGAAAAACTGTTTTTT.

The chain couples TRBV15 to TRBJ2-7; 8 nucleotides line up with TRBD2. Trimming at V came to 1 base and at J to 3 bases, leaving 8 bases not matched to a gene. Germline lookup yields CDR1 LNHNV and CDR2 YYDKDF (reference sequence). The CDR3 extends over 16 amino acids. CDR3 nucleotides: TGTGCCACCAGCAGAGCCGGGGGGGTAAGGGTCTACGAGCAGTACTTC. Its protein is CATSRAGGVRVYEQYF.

The CDR3 loop is CASSLRDNSFYGYTF. CDR3 nucleotides: TGTGCCAGCAGTCTACGGGACAACTCTTTCTATGGCTACACCTTC. This rearrangement joins TRBV6-1 to TRBJ1-2, with D maybe TRBD1 (6 bases). CDR3 size: 15 residues. Germline CDR1 and CDR2: MNHNS and SASEGT. With 5 bases removed from V and 4 bases from J, the gap between germline ends came to 17 bases.

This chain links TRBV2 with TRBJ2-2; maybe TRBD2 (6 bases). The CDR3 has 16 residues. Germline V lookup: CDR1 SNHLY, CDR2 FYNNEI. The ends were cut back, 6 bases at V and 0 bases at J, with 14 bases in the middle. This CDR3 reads CASSLKRAPNTGELFF. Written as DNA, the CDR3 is TGTGCCAGCAGCCTTAAGCGGGCTCCGAACACCGGGGAGCTGTTTTTT.